These T cell receptor beta chains were read from a single sample in a study of post-analysis software for immune sequencing data. TCRdb itself ran the PCR reads through MiXCR, one entry per CDR3 protein. The sample gives fewer than 850,000 distinct CDR3 sequences, 25% to 30% of which show up once; under 0.7% is in the top ten. The sample consisted of blood. These receptors were collected from a girl aged 5-17 years with multiple sclerosis. CDR3s include the opening cysteine and the closing phenylalanine or tryptophan. The D gene is left open where the match is weak. Not every row has a clone size; where given, it reads once, few, many or a size class.

V gene	D gene	J gene	clone size	CDR3 protein	CDR3 DNA
TRBV29-1	TRBD1	TRBJ2-1	few	CSVVAGQGAGNEQFF	TGCAGCGTTGTCGCCGGACAGGGGGCAGGGAATGAGCAGTTCTTC
TRBV6-5	NA	TRBJ1-1	NA	CASRPNGGYDTEAFF	TGTGCCAGCAGGCCCAACGGGGGCTATGACACTGAAGCTTTCTTT
TRBV2	NA	TRBJ2-1	NA	CASTLRDGHLSSITYNEQFF	TGTGCCAGCACCCTAAGGGACGGTCATCTTTCATCGATCACCTACAATGAGCAGTTCTTC
TRBV2	NA	TRBJ2-3	few	CASIRASTDTQYF	TGTGCCAGCATCAGAGCTAGCACAGATACGCAGTATTTT
TRBV5-1	NA	TRBJ2-5	once	CASSNGREGRVIQEAQYF	TGCGCCAGCAGCAACGGGAGAGAGGGGCGAGTAATACAAGAGGCCCAGTACTTC
TRBV29-1	NA	TRBJ2-5	few	CSVARYEQYF	TGCAGCGTTGCCCGATATGAGCAGTACTTC
TRBV3-1	TRBD1	TRBJ1-3	NA	CASSSPSDRVAGNTIYF	TGTGCCAGCAGCTCTCCCTCGGACAGGGTGGCTGGAAACACCATATATTTT
TRBV12-3/TRBV12-4	NA	TRBJ1-2	many	CASSLRITSYGYTF	TGTGCCAGCAGTTTACGGATTACGTCGTATGGCTACACCTTC
TRBV6-1	NA	TRBJ2-1	few	CASSEQPGGYNEQFF	TGTGCCAGCAGTGAACAACCCGGGGGCTACAATGAGCAGTTCTTC
TRBV5-5	NA	TRBJ1-3	NA	CASSLGLFSGNTIYF	TGTGCCAGCAGCTTAGGGCTGTTCTCTGGAAACACCATATATTTT
TRBV20-1	TRBD2	TRBJ2-1	NA	CSASRSGGAPSRVNEQFF	TGCAGTGCTAGCAGATCCGGGGGGGCTCCTTCCCGGGTGAATGAGCAGTTCTTC